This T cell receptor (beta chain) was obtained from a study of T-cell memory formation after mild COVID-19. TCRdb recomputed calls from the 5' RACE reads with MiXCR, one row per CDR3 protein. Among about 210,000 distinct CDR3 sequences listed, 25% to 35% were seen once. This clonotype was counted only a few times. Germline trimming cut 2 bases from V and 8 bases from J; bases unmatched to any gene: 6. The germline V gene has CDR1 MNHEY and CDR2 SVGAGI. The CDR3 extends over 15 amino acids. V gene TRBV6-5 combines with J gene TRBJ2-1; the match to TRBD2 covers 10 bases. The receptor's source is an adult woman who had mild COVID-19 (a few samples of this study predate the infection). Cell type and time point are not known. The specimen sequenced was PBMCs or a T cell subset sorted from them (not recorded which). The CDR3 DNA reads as TGTGCCAGCAGTTACAGGGCTAGCGGGAGTGATGAGCAGTTCTTC. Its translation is CASSYRASGSDEQFF.